This T cell receptor beta chain was sequenced in a study of blood T cell repertoires in COVID-19. Across the study: PBMCs, B-cell-depleted T cells, or T cells provided the cDNA or gDNA that made up the material.

In germline, CDR1 is MDHEN, CDR2 SYDVKM. The length of the CDR3 is 18 residues. Trimming took off 4 bases at V and 5 bases at J, with 24 bases between the two ends. Assay: immunoSEQ multiplex PCR; the TCRdb copy retains only in-frame clones and omits some. The sample has tens of thousands of clones, around 84% seen once. The TCR originated in a human donor in a cohort sampled during active COVID-19. The chain recombines TRBV28 with TRBJ2-1; D possibly corresponds to TRBD2 (6 bases). Sequenced input: peripheral blood. This CDR3 is CASSSINPSVVPDNEQFF. DNA for the CDR3: TGTGCCAGCAGTTCTATAAACCCTAGCGTGGTCCCCGACAATGAGCAGTTCTTC.